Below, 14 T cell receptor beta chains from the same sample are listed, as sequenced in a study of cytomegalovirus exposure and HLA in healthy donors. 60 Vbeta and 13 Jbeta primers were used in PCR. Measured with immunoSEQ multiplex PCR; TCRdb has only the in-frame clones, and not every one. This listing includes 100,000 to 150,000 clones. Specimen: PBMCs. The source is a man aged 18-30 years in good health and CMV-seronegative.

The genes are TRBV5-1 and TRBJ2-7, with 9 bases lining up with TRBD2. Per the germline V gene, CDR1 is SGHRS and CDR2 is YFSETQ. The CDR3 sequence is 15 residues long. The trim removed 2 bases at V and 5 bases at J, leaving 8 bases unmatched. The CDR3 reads CASSFSGSKEDEQYF. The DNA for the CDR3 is TGCGCCAGCAGCTTTAGCGGGAGCAAGGAGGACGAGCAGTACTTC.

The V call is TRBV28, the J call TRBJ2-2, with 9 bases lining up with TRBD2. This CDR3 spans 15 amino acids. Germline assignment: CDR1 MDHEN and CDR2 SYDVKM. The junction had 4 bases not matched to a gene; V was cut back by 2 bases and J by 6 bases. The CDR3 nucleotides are TGTGCCAGCAGTTTAACTAGCGGGCCACCCGGGGAGCTGTTTTTT. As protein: CASSLTSGPPGELFF.

In DNA, the CDR3 is TGCGCCAGCAGCTTGGTGGCAGGCAACAATGAGCAGTTCTTC. Translation: CASSLVAGNNEQFF. The chain couples TRBV5-1 to TRBJ2-1; no clear D. This CDR3 has 14 amino acids. Per germline, CDR1 SGHRS and CDR2 YFSETQ. Trimming removed 0 bases from V and 5 bases from J, with 9 bases in between.

CDR3 protein: CASSPPSAEPYEQYF. The CDR3 DNA follows: TGTGCCAGCTCACCACCATCCGCGGAACCCTACGAGCAGTACTTC. V is TRBV18 and J is TRBJ2-7; D is uncertain. This CDR3 contains 15 residues. Germline CDR1 and CDR2: KGHSH and LQKENI. Between the trimmed V and J ends, which lost 0 bases and 2 bases, there was a span of 11 bases.

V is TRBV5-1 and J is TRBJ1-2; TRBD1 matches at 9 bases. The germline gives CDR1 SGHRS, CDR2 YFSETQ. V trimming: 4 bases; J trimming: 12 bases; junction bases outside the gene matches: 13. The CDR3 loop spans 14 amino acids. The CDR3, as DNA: TGCGCCAGCAGCCTTGGGGACAGGGCCACGGAGAACACCTTC. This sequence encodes CASSLGDRATENTF.

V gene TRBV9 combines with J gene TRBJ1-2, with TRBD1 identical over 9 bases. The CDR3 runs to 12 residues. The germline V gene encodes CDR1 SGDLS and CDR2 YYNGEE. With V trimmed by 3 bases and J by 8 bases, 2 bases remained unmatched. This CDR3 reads CASSDRGLGYTF. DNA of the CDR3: TGTGCCAGCAGCGACAGGGGGCTGGGCTACACCTTC.

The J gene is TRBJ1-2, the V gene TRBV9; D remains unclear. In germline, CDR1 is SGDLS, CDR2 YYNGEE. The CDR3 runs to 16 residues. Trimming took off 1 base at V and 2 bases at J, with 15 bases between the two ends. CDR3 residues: CASSVTSWGINYGYTF. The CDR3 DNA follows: TGTGCCAGCAGCGTAACTAGTTGGGGTATAAACTATGGCTACACCTTC.

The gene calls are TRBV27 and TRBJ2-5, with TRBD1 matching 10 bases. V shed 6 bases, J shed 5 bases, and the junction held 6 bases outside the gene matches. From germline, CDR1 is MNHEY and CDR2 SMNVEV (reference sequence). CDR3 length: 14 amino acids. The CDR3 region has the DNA TGTGCCAGCAGCCGGGACAGGGGAAAGGAGACCCAGTACTTC. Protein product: CASSRDRGKETQYF.

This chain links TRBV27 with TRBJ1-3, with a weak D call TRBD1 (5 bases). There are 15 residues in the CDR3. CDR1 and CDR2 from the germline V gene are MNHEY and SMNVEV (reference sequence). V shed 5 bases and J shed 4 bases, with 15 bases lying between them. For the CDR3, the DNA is TGTGCCAGCAGTGAGTGGGGGGGGTCCGGAAACACCATATATTTT. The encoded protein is CASSEWGGSGNTIYF.

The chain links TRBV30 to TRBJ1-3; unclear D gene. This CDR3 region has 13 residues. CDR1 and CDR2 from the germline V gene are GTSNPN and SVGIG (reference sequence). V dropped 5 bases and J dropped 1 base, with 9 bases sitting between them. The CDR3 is CAWSTNSGNTIYF. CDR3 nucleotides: TGTGCCTGGTCGACAAATTCTGGAAACACCATATATTTT.

The CDR3: CASRPGQSDQPQHF. In DNA form, the CDR3 reads TGTGCCAGCAGACCGGGACAATCAGATCAGCCCCAGCATTTT. V usage is TRBV27 and J usage is TRBJ1-5, with TRBD1 as a possible D gene (6 bases). V shed 6 bases and J shed 5 bases, with 14 bases lying between them. This CDR3 comprises 14 residues. CDR1 and CDR2 from the germline V gene are MNHEY and SMNVEV (reference sequence).

CDR3 DNA: TGTGCCAGCAGCTTAGCACAGTTATCCTACGAGCAGTACTTC. The encoded protein is CASSLAQLSYEQYF. The rearrangement links TRBV7-8 to TRBJ2-7; D gene uncertain. Trimming took off 0 bases at V and 1 base at J, with 7 bases between the two ends. The CDR3 is 14 residues long. Germline CDR1 reads SGHVS; CDR2 reads FQNEAQ.

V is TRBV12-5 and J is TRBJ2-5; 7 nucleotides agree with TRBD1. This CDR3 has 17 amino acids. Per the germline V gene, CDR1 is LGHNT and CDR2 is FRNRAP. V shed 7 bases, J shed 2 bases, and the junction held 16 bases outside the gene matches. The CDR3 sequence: CASEQPGQFAQQETQYF. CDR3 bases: TGTGCTAGTGAACAACCGGGACAGTTCGCCCAACAAGAGACCCAGTACTTC. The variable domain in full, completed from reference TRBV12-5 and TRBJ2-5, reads DARVTQTPRHKVTEMGQEVTMRCQPILGHNTVFWYRQTMMQGLELLAYFRNRAPLDDSGMPKDRFSAEMPDATLATLKIQPSEPRDSAVYFCASEQPGQFAQQETQYFGPGTRLLVL.

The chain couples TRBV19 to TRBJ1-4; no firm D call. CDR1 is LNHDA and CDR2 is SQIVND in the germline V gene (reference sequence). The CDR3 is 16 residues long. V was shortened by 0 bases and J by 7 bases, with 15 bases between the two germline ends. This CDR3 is CASSIDRSSFGEKLFF. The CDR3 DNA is TGTGCCAGTAGTATAGATCGGTCTTCATTCGGTGAAAAACTGTTTTTT.